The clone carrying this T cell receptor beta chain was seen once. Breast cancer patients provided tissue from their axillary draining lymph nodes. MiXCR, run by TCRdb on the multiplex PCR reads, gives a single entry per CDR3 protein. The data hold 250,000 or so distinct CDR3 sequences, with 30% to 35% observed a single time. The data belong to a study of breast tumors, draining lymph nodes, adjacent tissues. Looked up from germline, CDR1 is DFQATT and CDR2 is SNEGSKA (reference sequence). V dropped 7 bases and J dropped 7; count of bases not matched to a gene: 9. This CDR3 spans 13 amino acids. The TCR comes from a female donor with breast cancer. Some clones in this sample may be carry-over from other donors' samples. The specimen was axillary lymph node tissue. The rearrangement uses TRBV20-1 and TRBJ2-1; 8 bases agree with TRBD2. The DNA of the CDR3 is TGCAGTGGGAGCGGGAGTTGTAAGAATGAGCAGTTCTTC. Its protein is CSGSGSCKNEQFF.